This T cell receptor (beta chain) was captured in a study of spatial heterogeneity in lung cancer. Study overall: Follow-up PBMC samples were sequenced when available, at a median of about 25 months after resection. The study's findings and limits: Resection blood, more than follow-up blood, showed ubiquitous expanded tumor TCRs.

The time point was: blood at routine non-recurrence follow-up after resection. The authors sequenced whole RNA from tumor, nontumor lung or frozen PBMC without sorting. Comment on this clonotype: Its target is not known.

The CDR3 extends over 10 amino acids. Trimming removed 6 bases from V and 6 bases from J, with 6 bases in between. Per the germline V gene, CDR1 is MNHNS and CDR2 is SASEGT. TCRdb passed the 5' RACE reads through MiXCR, listing each CDR3 protein once. The sample lists under 150,000 distinct CDR3 sequences, roughly a tenth seen once, with 20% to 25% in the top ten. The sequencing used PBMCs, collected at follow-up. The TCR was taken from a female donor with early-stage non-small cell lung cancer. This chain joins TRBV6-1 and TRBJ2-7; D is unresolved. The chain's CDR3 is CASRFLEQYF. CDR3 bases: TGTGCCAGCAGATTTCTCGAGCAGTACTTC.